One and the same sample provided the 10 T cell receptor beta chains below, sequenced in a study of blood T cell repertoires in COVID-19 (dated by TCRdb to the early 2020s). Library creation used the immunoSEQ multiplex PCR assay. TCRdb's version of the immuneACCESS table is confined to in-frame rearrangements and falls short of the full clone set. An unresolved V gene accounts for under half of the shortfall where checked; the remainder is of unknown origin. For this sample there are about 100,000 clones; roughly 76% appear just once. Of the sample, under 5.5% falls within the top ten clones. Specimen: peripheral blood. All receptors come from a man aged 80 or over with COVID-19, enrolled during active disease.

V usage is TRBV28 and J usage is TRBJ1-2; a possible D gene is TRBD1 (5 bases). From germline, CDR1 is MDHEN and CDR2 SYDVKM. V gave up 3 bases and J gave up 8 bases, with 13 bases separating them. This CDR3 region has 13 residues. The CDR3 coding sequence is TGTGCCAGCAGTTTTGCCGGGGGAGGAGGCTACACCTTC. This sequence encodes CASSFAGGGGYTF.

The rearrangement joins TRBV29-1 to TRBJ1-1; D gene uncertain. V was trimmed by 4 bases and J by 8 bases, leaving 11 bases between them. CDR3 length: 11 amino acids. Germline V CDR1 and CDR2: SQVTM, ANQGSEA. CDR3 loop: CSVGGPGEAFF. For the CDR3, the DNA is TGCAGCGTTGGAGGTCCTGGGGAAGCTTTCTTT.

The table lists this clone with a count of one. J is TRBJ1-1 and V is TRBV14; D unresolved. Between the trimmed V and J ends, which lost 2 bases and 0 bases, there was a span of 4 bases. Looked up from germline, CDR1 is SGHDN and CDR2 is FVKESK. The CDR3 consists of 13 residues. The CDR3 nucleotides are TGTGCCAGCAGCCAACAGGTGAACACTGAAGCTTTCTTT. The encoded protein is CASSQQVNTEAFF. Combining the CDR3 with reference TRBV14 and TRBJ1-1 gives the whole variable domain EAGVTQFPSHSVIEKGQTVTLRCDPISGHDNLYWYRRVMGKEIKFLLHFVKESKQDESGMPNNRFLAERTGGTYSTLKVQPAELEDSGVYFCASSQQVNTEAFFGQGTRLTVV.

The rearrangement uses TRBV27 and TRBJ1-3, with no clear D. V shed 2 bases and J shed 2 bases, with 13 bases lying between them. Germline values: CDR1 MNHEY, CDR2 SMNVEV (reference sequence). The CDR3 runs to 16 residues. DNA for the CDR3: TGTGCCAGCAGTTTACACCAACCGAGGACTGGAAACACCATATATTTT. Translation gives CASSLHQPRTGNTIYF.

The chain combines TRBV14 with TRBJ2-2, with D possibly TRBD1 on 5 matching bases. Trimming shortened V by 2 bases and J by 5 bases, and 9 bases separated the two germline ends. CDR3 length: 14 residues. Germline V CDR1 and CDR2: SGHDN, FVKESK. DNA of the CDR3: TGTGCCAGCAGCCAACGAAGGGGAACCGGGGAGCTGTTTTTT. Translation gives CASSQRRGTGELFF.

V and J are TRBV15 and TRBJ2-5; 9 bases map to TRBD2. With V trimmed by 3 bases and J by 2 bases, 4 bases remained unmatched. The CDR3 has 15 residues. Per germline, CDR1 LNHNV and CDR2 YYDKDF (reference sequence). The CDR3 region has the DNA TGTGCCACCAGCAGGGCGGGAGGGCCTCAAGAGACCCAGTACTTC. Protein: CATSRAGGPQETQYF.

This chain links TRBV2 with TRBJ1-3; D is ambiguous. Trimming stripped 2 bases from V and 0 bases from J, with 8 bases between. Germline V gives CDR1 SNHLY, CDR2 FYNNEI. This CDR3 has 15 amino acids. CDR3 protein: CASSEMGVSGNTIYF. The CDR3 DNA reads as TGTGCCAGCAGTGAAATGGGAGTCTCTGGAAACACCATATATTTT.

The V gene is TRBV27, the J gene TRBJ2-1, with 9 bases fitting TRBD2. Germline trimming cut 4 bases from V and 9 bases from J; bases unmatched to any gene: 13. The CDR3 runs 16 residues. Germline lookup yields CDR1 MNHEY and CDR2 SMNVEV (reference sequence). The DNA for the CDR3 is TGTGCCAGCAGTTCCCCTCAGCGGGGGGCCGATGTTGAGCAGTTCTTC. This encodes CASSSPQRGADVEQFF.

The rearrangement links TRBV20-1 to TRBJ1-2; TRBD1 matches at 7 bases. Germline V gene data show CDR1 as DFQATT and CDR2 as SNEGSKA (reference sequence). The trim removed 3 bases at V and 5 bases at J, leaving 6 bases unmatched. The CDR3 is 13 amino acids. CDR3 nucleotide sequence: TGCAGTGCTAGTAGACAGGGAAGGTATGGCTACACCTTC. It encodes CSASRQGRYGYTF.

The rearrangement uses TRBV4-1 and TRBJ2-7; D perhaps matches TRBD2 (6 bases). The CDR3 is made up of 16 amino acids. Germline loops: CDR1 MGHRA, CDR2 YSYEKL. V lost 1 base and J 3 bases, leaving 16 bases between the germline ends. CDR3 loop: CASSQVGGLQNYEQYF. The CDR3 region has the DNA TGCGCCAGCAGCCAAGTGGGGGGACTGCAGAACTACGAGCAGTACTTC.